This T cell receptor beta chain was sequenced in a study of beta chain features in type 1 diabetes. Broader study findings: TCRB CDR3 length was moderately but significantly reduced in all four CD4+ subsets of Type 1 diabetes patients. Naive, central memory and regulatory TCRB repertoires appeared more similar among patients than healthy donors. cDNA sequencing could over-represent cells with high TCR expression.

The CDR3 loop spans 15 amino acids. Trimming removed 2 bases from V and 0 bases from J, with 8 bases in between. Germline lookup yields CDR1 SGDLS and CDR2 YYNGEE. One heparinised blood draw averaging around 100 mL was given by each donor. A CD45RO/CCR7/CD25/CD127/CD95/CD27 panel sorted naive, central memory, regulatory and stem cell-like memory CD4+ cells. Of the isolated RNA, all was reverse transcribed, and so the sequenced material was expressed TCRB transcripts. Generated by immunoSEQ multiplex PCR, the TCRdb table keeps only in-frame clones and is missing some. The repertoire has roughly 280,000 clones, less than 30% of them found once; the top ten carry roughly 0.013%. This clone appeared a few times. Its antigen is unknown.

The sequenced sample was naive CD4+ T cells from blood. The receptor's source is a woman aged 30 to 39 with type 1 diabetes. The gene calls are TRBV9 and TRBJ1-4; D ambiguous. The CDR3 DNA reads as TGTGCCAGCAGCGTCGGGGTCCCAACTAATGAAAAACTGTTTTTT. Translation gives CASSVGVPTNEKLFF. The whole variable domain, filled in from reference TRBV9 and TRBJ1-4, reads DSGVTQTPKHLITATGQRVTLRCSPRSGDLSVYWYQQSLDQGLQFLIQYYNGEERAKGNILERFSAQQFPDLHSELNLSSLELGDSALYFCASSVGVPTNEKLFFGSGTQLSVL.